This is a list of T cell receptor beta chains from one sample in a study of beta chain bispecific antibodies for T cell cancers. Their antigens are not known. TCRdb redid the calling of the 5' RACE reads with MiXCR, one entry per CDR3 protein. The sample shows 20,000 to 25,000 distinct CDR3 sequences, roughly 2.6% of them seen only once. Sequenced sample: healthy donor T cells cultured with leukemia cells. These receptor sequences come from a human donor in good health. Some clones in this sample may be carry-over from other donors' samples. The CDR3 runs from the conserved cysteine through the conserved F or W.

>TRBJ2-5|TRBV10-3
CAISEPVTSGGEETQYF
>TRBJ2-1|TRBV10-1
CASSETERGPIQFF
>TRBJ2-3|TRBV5-1
CASSEDRGTDTQYF
>TRBJ2-7|TRBV30
CACSGGQTYEQYF
>TRBJ2-2|TRBV6-5
CASRRTGTGNTGELFF
>TRBJ2-7|TRBV5-1
CASSSTGGSYEQYF
>TRBJ1-5|TRBV20-1
CSAGQGILNQPQHF
>TRBJ2-1|TRBV28
CASSLVGQGIQSNEQFF
>TRBJ2-1|TRBV7-8
CASSQLAGEDGEQFF
>TRBJ2-7|TRBV20-1
CSAREGPDYEQYF
>TRBJ2-7|TRBV6-1
CASSPVGGPYEQYF
>TRBJ2-2|TRBV19
CASLAPTGELFF
>TRBJ2-5|TRBV7-6
CASSLLLSQETQYF
>TRBJ2-3|TRBV20-1
CSAGYPESTDTQYF
>TRBJ2-1|TRBV7-8
CASSLVGQGAQEQFF
>TRBJ2-5|TRBV29-1
CSVRVLGSETQYF
>TRBJ1-1|TRBV30
CAWSGVLNTEAFF
>TRBJ1-5|TRBV30
CAWGGRGYQPQHF
>TRBJ2-7|TRBV19
CASSTYGTDSYEQYF
>TRBJ1-2|TRBV27
CASSLGTGSPYTF
>TRBJ2-7|TRBV10-2
CASSESYEQYF
>TRBJ1-5|TRBV30
CAWSFIGGTPGNQPQHF
>TRBJ2-3|TRBV7-8
CASSLGTSGRDTQYF
>TRBJ2-1|TRBV5-6
CASSILINEQFF
>TRBJ2-1|TRBV19
CASSIARGNEQFF
>TRBJ2-2|TRBV5-5
CASSLASWTGELFF
>TRBJ2-7|TRBV7-2
CASSPLGGGNEQYF
>TRBJ1-1|TRBV2
CASIQGPDAFF